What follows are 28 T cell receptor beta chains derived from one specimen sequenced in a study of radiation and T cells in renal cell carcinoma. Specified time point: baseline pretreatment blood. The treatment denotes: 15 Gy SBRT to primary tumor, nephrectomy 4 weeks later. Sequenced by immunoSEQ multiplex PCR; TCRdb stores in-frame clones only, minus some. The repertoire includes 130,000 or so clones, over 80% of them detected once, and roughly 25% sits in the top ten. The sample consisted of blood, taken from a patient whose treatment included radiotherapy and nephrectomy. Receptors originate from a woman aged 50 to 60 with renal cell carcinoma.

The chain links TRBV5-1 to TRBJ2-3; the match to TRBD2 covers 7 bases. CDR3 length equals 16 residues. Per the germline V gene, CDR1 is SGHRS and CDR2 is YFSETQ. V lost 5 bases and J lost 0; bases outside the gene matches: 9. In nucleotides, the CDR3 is TGCGCCAGCAGTTCGAAGCGGGACCTTAGCACAGATACGCAGTATTTT. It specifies CASSSKRDLSTDTQYF.

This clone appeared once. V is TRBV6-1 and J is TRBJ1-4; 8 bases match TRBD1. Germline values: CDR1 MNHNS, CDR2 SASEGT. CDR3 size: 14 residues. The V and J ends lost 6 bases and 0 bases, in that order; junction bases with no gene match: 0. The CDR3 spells CASRTGATNEKLFF. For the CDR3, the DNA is TGTGCCAGCAGGACAGGGGCAACTAATGAAAAACTGTTTTTT.

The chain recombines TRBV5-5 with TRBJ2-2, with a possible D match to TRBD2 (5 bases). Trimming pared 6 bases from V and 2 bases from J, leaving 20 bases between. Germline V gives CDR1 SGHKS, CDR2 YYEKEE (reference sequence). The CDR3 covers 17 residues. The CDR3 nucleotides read TGTGCCAGCAACCTTTGGACTTTTGCGTACAACACCGGGGAGCTGTTTTTT. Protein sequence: CASNLWTFAYNTGELFF.

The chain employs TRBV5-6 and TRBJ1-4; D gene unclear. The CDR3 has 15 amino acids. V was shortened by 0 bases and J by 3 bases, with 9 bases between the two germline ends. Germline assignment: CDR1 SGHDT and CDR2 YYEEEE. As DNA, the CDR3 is TGTGCCAGCAGCTTGGGGACGGGGTCTAATGAAAAACTGTTTTTT. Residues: CASSLGTGSNEKLFF.

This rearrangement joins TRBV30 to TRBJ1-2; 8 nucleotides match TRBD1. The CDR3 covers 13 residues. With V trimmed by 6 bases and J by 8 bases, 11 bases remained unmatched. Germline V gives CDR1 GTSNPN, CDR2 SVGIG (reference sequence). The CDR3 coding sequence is TGTGCCTGTCAGGGGGCGCGGGCTGGAGGCTACACCTTC. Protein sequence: CACQGARAGGYTF.

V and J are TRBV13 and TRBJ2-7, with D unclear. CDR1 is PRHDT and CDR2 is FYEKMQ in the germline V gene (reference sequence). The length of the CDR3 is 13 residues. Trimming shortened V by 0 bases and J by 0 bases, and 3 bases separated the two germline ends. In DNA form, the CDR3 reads TGTGCCAGCAGCTTAGGCATCTCCTACGAGCAGTACTTC. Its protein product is CASSLGISYEQYF.

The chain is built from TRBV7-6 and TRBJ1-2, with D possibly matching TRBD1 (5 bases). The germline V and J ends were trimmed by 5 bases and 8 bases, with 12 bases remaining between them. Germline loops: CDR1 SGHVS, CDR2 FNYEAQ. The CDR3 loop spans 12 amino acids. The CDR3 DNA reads TGTGCCAGCAGCGGCGCAGGGAGCGGCTACACCTTC. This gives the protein CASSGAGSGYTF.

CDR3 amino acids: CATSAGLADSSYEQYF. CDR3 coding DNA: TGTGCCACCAGCGCAGGACTAGCGGACTCCTCCTACGAGCAGTACTTC. The chain joins TRBV15 to TRBJ2-7; 10 bases are shared with TRBD2. This CDR3 is 16 amino acids long. V lost 5 bases and J lost 0; bases outside the gene matches: 7. Germline V gene lookup returns CDR1 LNHNV and CDR2 YYDKDF (reference sequence).

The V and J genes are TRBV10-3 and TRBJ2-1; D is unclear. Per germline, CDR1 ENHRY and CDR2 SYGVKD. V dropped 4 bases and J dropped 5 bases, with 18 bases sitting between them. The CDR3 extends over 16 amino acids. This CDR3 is CAISGSAQKRDNEQFF. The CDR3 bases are TGTGCCATCAGTGGGTCAGCCCAGAAAAGAGACAATGAGCAGTTCTTC.

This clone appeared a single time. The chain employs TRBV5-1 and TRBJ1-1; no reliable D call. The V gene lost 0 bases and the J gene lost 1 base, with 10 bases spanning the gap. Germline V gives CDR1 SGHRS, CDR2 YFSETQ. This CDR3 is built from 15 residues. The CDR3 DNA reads TGCGCCAGCAGCTTGGCGGCTCTTGGGAACACTGAAGCTTTCTTT. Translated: CASSLAALGNTEAFF.

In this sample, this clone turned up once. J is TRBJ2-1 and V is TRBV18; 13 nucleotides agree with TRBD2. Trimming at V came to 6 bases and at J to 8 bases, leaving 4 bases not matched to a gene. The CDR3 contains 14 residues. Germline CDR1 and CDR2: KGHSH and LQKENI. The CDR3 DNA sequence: TGTGCCAGCTCGGGGACTAGCGGGGACGATGAGCAGTTCTTC. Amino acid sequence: CASSGTSGDDEQFF.

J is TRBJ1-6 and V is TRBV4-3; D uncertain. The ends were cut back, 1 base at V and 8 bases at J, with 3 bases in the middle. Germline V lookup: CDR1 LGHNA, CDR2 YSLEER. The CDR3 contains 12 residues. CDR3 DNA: TGCGCCAGCAGCCAAGGGTATTCACCCCTCCACTTT. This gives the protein CASSQGYSPLHF.

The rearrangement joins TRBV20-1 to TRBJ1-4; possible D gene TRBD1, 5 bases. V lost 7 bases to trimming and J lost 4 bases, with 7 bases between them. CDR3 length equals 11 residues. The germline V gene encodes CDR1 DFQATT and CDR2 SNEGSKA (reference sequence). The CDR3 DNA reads TGCAGTGGGGACCTTAATGAAAAACTGTTTTTT. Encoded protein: CSGDLNEKLFF.

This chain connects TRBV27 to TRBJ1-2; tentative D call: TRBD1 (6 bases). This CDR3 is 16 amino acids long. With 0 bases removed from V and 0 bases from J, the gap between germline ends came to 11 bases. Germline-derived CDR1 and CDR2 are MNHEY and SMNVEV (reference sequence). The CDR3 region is CASSLSPTGANYGYTF. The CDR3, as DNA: TGTGCCAGCAGTTTATCGCCGACAGGAGCTAACTATGGCTACACCTTC.

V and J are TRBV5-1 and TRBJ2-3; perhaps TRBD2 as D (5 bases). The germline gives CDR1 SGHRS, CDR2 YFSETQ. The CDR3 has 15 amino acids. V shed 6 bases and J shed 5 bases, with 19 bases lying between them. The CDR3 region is CASTSQSRAEDTQYF. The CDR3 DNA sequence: TGCGCCAGCACCTCCCAAAGTAGAGCGGAAGATACGCAGTATTTT.

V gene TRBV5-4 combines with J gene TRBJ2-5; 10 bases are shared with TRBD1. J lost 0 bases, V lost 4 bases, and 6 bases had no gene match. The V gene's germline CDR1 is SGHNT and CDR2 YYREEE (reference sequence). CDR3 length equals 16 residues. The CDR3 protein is CASSNGDRGDQETQYF. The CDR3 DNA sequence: TGTGCCAGCAGCAATGGGGACAGGGGCGACCAAGAGACCCAGTACTTC.

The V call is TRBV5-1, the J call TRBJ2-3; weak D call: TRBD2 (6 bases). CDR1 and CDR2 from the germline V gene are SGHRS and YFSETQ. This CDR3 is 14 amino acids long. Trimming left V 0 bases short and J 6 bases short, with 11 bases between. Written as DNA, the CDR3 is TGCGCCAGCAGCTTGGGTACCCGGGAGGATACGCAGTATTTT. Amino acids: CASSLGTREDTQYF.

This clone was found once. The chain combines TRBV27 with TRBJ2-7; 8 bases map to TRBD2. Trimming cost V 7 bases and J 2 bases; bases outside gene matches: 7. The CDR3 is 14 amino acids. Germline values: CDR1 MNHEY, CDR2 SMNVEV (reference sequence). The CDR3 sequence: CASKVSGGPYEQYF. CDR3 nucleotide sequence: TGTGCCAGCAAGGTGAGCGGGGGCCCCTACGAGCAGTACTTC.

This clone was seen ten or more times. CDR3 nucleotides: TGCGCCAGCAGCCCAGGGGCTGGAAACACCATATATTTT. It yields the protein CASSPGAGNTIYF. The V call is TRBV10-1, the J call TRBJ1-3; perhaps TRBD1 as D (6 bases). CDR1 is WNHNN and CDR2 is SYGVQD in the germline V gene (reference sequence). V dropped 6 bases and J dropped 2 bases, with 8 bases sitting between them. The CDR3 has 13 amino acids.

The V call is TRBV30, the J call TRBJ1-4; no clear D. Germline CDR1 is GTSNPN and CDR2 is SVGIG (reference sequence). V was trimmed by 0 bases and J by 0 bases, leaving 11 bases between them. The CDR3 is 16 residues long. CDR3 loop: CAWSVWLRATNEKLFF. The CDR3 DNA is TGTGCCTGGAGTGTATGGTTGCGGGCAACTAATGAAAAACTGTTTTTT.

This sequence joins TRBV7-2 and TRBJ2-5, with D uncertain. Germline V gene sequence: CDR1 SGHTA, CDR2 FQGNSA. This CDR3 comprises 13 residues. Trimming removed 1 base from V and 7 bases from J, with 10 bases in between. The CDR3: CASSLDLDGTQYF. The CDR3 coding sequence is TGTGCCAGCAGCTTAGATCTGGATGGGACCCAGTACTTC.

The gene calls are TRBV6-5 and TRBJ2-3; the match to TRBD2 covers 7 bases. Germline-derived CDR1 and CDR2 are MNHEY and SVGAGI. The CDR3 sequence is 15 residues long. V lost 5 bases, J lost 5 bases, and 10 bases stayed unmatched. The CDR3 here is CASSVTSDVQDTQYF. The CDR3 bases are TGTGCCAGCAGTGTTACTAGCGACGTGCAAGATACGCAGTATTTT.

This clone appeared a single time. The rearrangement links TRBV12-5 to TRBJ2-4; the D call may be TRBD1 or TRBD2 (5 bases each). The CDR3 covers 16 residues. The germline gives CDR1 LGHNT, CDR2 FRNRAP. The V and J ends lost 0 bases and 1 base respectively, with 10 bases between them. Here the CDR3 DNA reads TGTGCTAGTGGTTTGGTCGAGGGGAGCGCCAAAAACATTCAGTACTTC. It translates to CASGLVEGSAKNIQYF.

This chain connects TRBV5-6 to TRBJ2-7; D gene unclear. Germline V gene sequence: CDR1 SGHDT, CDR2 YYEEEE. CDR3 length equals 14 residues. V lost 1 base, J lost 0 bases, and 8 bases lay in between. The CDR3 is CASSLPGTSYEQYF. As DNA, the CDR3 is TGTGCCAGCAGCTTGCCCGGTACCTCCTACGAGCAGTACTTC.

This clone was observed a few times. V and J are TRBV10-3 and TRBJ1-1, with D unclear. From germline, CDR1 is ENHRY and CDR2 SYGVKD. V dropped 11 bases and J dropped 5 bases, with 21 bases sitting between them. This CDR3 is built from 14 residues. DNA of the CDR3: TGTGCCTCCCTGGAGGGCTTGGGAAGGACTGAAGCTTTCTTT. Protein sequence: CASLEGLGRTEAFF.

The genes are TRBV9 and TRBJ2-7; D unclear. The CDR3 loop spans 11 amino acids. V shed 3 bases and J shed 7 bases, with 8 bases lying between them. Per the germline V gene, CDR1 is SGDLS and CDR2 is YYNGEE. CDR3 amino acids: CASSGIGEQYF. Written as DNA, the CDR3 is TGTGCCAGCAGCGGGATAGGGGAGCAGTACTTC.

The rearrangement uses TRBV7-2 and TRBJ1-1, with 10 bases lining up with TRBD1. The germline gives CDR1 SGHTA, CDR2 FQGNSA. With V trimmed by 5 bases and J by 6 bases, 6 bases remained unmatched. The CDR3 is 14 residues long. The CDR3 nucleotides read TGTGCCAGCAGCATCATCGGACAGGGGGCTGAAGCTTTCTTT. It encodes CASSIIGQGAEAFF. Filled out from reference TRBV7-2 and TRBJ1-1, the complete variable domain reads GAGVSQSPSNKVTEKGKDVELRCDPISGHTALYWYRQSLGQGLEFLIYFQGNSAPDKSGLPSDRFSAERTGGSVSTLTIQRTQQEDSAVYLCASSIIGQGAEAFFGQGTRLTVV.

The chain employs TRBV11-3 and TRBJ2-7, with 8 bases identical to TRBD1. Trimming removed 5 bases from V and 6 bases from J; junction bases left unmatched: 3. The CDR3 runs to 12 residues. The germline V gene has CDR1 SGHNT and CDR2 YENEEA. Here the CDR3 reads CASSVTGGEQYF. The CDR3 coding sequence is TGTGCCAGCAGCGTCACAGGGGGCGAGCAGTACTTC. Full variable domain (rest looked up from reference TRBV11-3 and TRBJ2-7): EAGVVQSPRYKIIEKKQPVAFWCNPISGHNTLYWYLQNLGQGPELLIRYENEEAVDDSQLPKDRFSAERLKGVDSTLKIQPAELGDSAVYLCASSVTGGEQYFGPGTRLTVT.